Described below is a single TCR beta chain sequence and its context. This specimen comes from a study of blood T cell repertoires in COVID-19. Study in general: In each case, the material was cDNA or gDNA derived from T cells, B-cell-depleted T cells, or PBMCs.

This CDR3 is 15 amino acids long. Trimming left V 6 bases short and J 2 bases short, with 14 bases between. Germline lookup yields CDR1 MNHEY and CDR2 SVGAGI. Authors' methods: The assay estimated nucleated cells by amplifying reference gene primers. The protocol was immunoSEQ multiplex PCR, while the TCRdb copy is restricted to in-frame clones and leaves out a portion. V and J calls and clone size are given by that table; D and trimming were obtained from the DNA. The sample lists 60,000 to 75,000 clones, just over 90% occurring once. Sequenced: peripheral blood. The sequence was collected from a human donor in a cohort sampled during active COVID-19. This chain links TRBV6-5 with TRBJ2-1; tentative D call: TRBD1 (6 bases). The DNA for the CDR3 is TGTGCCAGCAGCCGGGGCCCAGGGGCCTACAATGAGCAGTTCTTC. Translating it yields CASSRGPGAYNEQFF.